This T cell receptor (beta chain) appears in the sequencing data of a study of OX40 agonist ivuxolimab in advanced cancers. Across the study: Allowance was made for prior anti-PD-1, anti-PD-L1 or anti-CTLA-4 therapy, and about 40% had some.

This clone was picked up one time. The assay was immunoSEQ multiplex PCR, and TCRdb's table has in-frame clones only and misses some. The sample contains roughly 40,000 clones, roughly 88% of which appear only once. The receptor was derived from an adult with an advanced solid tumor such as melanoma, head and neck, liver or kidney cancer. Sequences were derived from CD4+ or CD8+ T cells sorted from blood, sampled in a trial of the OX40 agonist ivuxolimab.

CDR3 sequence (DNA): TGTGCCAGCAGTCTCAATAGAAACACTGAAGCTTTCTTT. This sequence encodes CASSLNRNTEAFF. This chain connects TRBV28 to TRBJ1-1; D gene ambiguous. Germline V gives CDR1 MDHEN, CDR2 SYDVKM. V lost 5 bases to trimming and J lost 2 bases, with 9 bases between them. This CDR3 has 13 amino acids.